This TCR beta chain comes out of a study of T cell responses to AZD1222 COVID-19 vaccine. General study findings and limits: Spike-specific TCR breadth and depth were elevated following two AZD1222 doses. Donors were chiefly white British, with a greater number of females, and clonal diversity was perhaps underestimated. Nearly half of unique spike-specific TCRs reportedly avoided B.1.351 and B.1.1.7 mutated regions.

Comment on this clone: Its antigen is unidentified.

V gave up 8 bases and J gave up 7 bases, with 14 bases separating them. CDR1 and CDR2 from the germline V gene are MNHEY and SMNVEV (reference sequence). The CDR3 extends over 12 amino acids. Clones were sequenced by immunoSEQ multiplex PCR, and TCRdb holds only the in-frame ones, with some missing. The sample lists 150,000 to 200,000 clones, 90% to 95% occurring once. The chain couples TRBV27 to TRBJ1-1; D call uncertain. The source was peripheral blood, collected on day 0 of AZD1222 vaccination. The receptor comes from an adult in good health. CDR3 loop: CASSQGWSEAFF. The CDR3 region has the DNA TGTGCCAGCTCCCAAGGATGGAGTGAAGCTTTCTTT.